This T cell receptor beta chain was identified during a study of blood T cell repertoires in COVID-19. Across the whole study: Nucleic acid was either cDNA or gDNA, and it came from T cells, B-cell-depleted T cells, or PBMCs.

In the study's own analysis: Scientists estimated how many nucleated cells there were by amplifying reference gene primers. Profiled with immunoSEQ multiplex PCR; TCRdb holds only in-frame clones, not every one. V and J calls and clone size are those listed in that table; D and trimming were worked out from the DNA. The sample has around 78,000 clones; 90% are singletons. With respect to this clone: The junction differs from germline at one of its ends, possibly a read error.

Germline lookup yields CDR1 GTSNPN and CDR2 SVGIG (reference sequence). CDR3 length: 12 amino acids. The rearrangement links TRBV30 to TRBJ2-2; 8 bases fit TRBD1. This TCR was recovered from a woman between 50 and 59 years old in a cohort sampled during active COVID-19. Source material: peripheral blood. In DNA, the CDR3 is TGCGGCGAACAGGGGGGCACCGGGGAGCTGTTTTTT. It is translated as CGEQGGTGELFF. The whole variable domain, filled in from reference TRBV30 and TRBJ2-2, reads SQTIHQWPATLVQPVGSPLSLECTVEGTSNPNLYWYRQAAGRGLQLLFYSVGIGQISSEVPQNLSASRPQDRQFILSSKKLLLSDSGFYLCGEQGGTGELFFGEGSRLTVL.